This paragraph covers one T cell receptor (beta chain) sequence. J was trimmed by 2 bases and V by 6 bases; bases with no gene match: 6. This CDR3 contains 14 residues. Germline V lookup: CDR1 MNHEY, CDR2 SVGAGI. The source of the sample is a study of OX40 agonist ivuxolimab in advanced cancers. Study summary: At roughly 83% male, the cohort had a mean age of 60 years, ranging from roughly 20 to 90. Enrollees could have had prior anti-PD-1, anti-PD-L1 or anti-CTLA-4 therapy, which over 35% had received.

Generated by immunoSEQ multiplex PCR, the TCRdb table keeps only in-frame clones and is missing some. Seen here are about 150,000 clones, 90% to 95% observed once, and the top ten hold approximately 0.3%. This sequence originates from an adult with an advanced solid tumor such as melanoma, head and neck, liver or kidney cancer. The chain uses TRBV6-5 and TRBJ1-1; TRBD1 aligns across 7 bases. The source was CD4+ or CD8+ T cells sorted from blood, collected in a trial of the OX40 agonist ivuxolimab. DNA of the CDR3: TGTGCCAGCAGGACGACAGGGACCAACACTGAAGCTTTCTTT. Amino acid sequence: CASRTTGTNTEAFF.